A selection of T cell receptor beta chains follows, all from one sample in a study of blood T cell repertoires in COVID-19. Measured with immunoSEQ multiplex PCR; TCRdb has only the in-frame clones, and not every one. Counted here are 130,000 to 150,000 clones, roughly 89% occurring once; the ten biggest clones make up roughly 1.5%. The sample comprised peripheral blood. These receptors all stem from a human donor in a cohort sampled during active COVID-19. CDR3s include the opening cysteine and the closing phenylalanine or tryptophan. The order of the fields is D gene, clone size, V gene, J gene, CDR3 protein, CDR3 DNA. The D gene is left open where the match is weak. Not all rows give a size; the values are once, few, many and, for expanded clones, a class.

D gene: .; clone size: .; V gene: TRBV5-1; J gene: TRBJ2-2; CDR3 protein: CASSGGTVSTGELFF; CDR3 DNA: TGCGCCAGCAGCGGGGGGACAGTAAGCACCGGGGAGCTGTTTTTT
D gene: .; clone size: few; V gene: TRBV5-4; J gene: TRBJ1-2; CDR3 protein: CASSLWQGYYGYTF; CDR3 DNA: TGTGCCAGCAGCTTGTGGCAGGGCTACTATGGCTACACCTTC
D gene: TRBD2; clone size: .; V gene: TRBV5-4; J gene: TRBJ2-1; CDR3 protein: CASTTELAGRDEQFF; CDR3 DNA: TGTGCCAGCACCACCGAACTAGCGGGGCGGGATGAGCAGTTCTTC
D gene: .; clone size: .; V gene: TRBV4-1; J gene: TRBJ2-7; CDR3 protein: CASSQDNGPGRYEQYF; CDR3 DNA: TGCGCCAGCAGCCAAGATAATGGGCCAGGCCGGTACGAGCAGTACTTC
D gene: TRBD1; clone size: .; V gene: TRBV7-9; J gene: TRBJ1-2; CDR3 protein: CASIDRGYGYTF; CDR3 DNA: TGTGCCAGCATTGACAGGGGATATGGCTACACCTTC
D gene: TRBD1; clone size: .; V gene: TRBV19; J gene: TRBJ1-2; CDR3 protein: CASSNQGARYGYTF; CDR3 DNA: TGTGCCAGTAGTAATCAGGGGGCACGTTATGGCTACACCTTC
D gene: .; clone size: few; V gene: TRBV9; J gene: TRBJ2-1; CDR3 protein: CASSKRLGAYNEQFF; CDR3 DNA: TGTGCCAGCAGCAAACGACTAGGGGCCTACAATGAGCAGTTCTTC
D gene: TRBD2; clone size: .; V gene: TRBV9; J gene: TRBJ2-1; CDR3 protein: CASSPGTSGDSEQFF; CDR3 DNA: TGTGCCAGCAGCCCAGGGACTAGCGGGGATAGTGAGCAGTTCTTC
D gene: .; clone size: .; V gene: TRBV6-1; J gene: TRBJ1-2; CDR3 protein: CASSEMAGSGYTF; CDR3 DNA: TGTGCCAGCAGTGAAATGGCAGGTTCTGGCTACACCTTC
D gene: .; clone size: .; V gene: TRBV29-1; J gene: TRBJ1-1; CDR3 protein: CSVEKGGRGTEAFF; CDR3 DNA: TGCAGCGTTGAAAAGGGGGGGCGCGGCACTGAAGCTTTCTTT
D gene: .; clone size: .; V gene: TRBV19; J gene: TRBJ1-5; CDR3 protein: CASKEGHPSNQPQHF; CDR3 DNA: TGTGCCAGTAAGGAGGGCCACCCAAGCAATCAGCCCCAGCATTTT
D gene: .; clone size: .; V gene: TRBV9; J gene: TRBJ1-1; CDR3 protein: CASSAGRGGRGTEAFF; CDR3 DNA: TGTGCCAGCAGCGCTGGTAGGGGGGGGCGTGGGACTGAAGCTTTCTTT
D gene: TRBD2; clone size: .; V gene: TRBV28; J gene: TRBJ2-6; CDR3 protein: CASGLGGTVLSGANVLTF; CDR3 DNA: TGTGCCAGTGGTCTCGGGGGGACGGTACTTTCTGGGGCCAACGTCCTGACTTTC
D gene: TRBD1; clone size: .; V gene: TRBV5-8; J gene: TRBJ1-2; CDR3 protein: CASSPGTGGSGYTF; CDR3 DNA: TGTGCCAGCAGTCCCGGGACAGGGGGGAGCGGCTACACCTTC
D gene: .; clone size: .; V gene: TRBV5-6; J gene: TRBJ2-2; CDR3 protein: CASSFPTSSTGELFF; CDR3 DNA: TGTGCCAGCAGCTTCCCCACCTCGAGCACCGGGGAGCTGTTTTTT
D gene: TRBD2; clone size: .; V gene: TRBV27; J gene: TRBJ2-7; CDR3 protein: CASSHSGVYEQYF; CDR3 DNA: TGTGCCAGCAGTCATAGCGGGGTCTACGAGCAGTACTTC
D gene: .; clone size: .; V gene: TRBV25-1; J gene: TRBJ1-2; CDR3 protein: CASSEAGDYGYTF; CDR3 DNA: TGTGCCAGCAGTGAAGCAGGGGACTATGGCTACACCTTC
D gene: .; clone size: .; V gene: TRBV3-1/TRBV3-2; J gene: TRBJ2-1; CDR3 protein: CASSPGTFRRSSYNEQFF; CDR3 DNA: TGTGCCAGCAGCCCGGGGACTTTCCGAAGGAGCTCCTACAATGAGCAGTTCTTC
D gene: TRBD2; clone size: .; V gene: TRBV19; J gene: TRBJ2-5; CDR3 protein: CASSSGGGETQYF; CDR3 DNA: TGTGCCAGTAGTAGCGGGGGGGGAGAGACCCAGTACTTC
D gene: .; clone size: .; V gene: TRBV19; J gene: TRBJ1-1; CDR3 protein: CASSPSRRGNTEAFF; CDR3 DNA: TGTGCCAGTAGCCCTTCCCGGCGGGGGAACACTGAAGCTTTCTTT
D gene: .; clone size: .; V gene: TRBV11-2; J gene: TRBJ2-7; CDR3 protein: CASSLASRYEQYF; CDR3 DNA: TGTGCCAGCAGTTTAGCTAGCAGATACGAGCAGTACTTC
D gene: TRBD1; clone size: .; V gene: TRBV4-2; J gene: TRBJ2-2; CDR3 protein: CASTTIFGTENTGELFF; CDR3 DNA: TGTGCCAGCACTACAATTTTCGGGACAGAGAACACCGGGGAGCTGTTTTTT
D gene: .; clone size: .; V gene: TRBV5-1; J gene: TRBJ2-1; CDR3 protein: CASSLGGFVVDEQFF; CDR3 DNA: TGCGCCAGCAGCTTGGGTGGCTTTGTCGTCGATGAGCAGTTCTTC
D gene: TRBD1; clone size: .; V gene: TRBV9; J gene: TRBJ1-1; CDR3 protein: CASSPRQGLPTEAFF; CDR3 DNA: TGTGCCAGCAGTCCACGACAGGGCCTCCCCACTGAAGCTTTCTTT
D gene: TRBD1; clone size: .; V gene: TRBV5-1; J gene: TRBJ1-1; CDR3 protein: CASSFRGWDTEAFF; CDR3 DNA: TGCGCCAGCAGCTTCAGGGGGTGGGACACTGAAGCTTTCTTT
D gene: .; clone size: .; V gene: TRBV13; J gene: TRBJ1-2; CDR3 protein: CASSLGRLRLGDGYTF; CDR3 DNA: TGTGCCAGCAGCTTAGGCCGGCTCAGGCTAGGGGATGGCTACACCTTC
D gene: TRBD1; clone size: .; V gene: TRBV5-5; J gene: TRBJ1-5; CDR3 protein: CASSFGQGNQPQHF; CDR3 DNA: TGTGCCAGCAGCTTTGGACAGGGAAATCAGCCCCAGCATTTT
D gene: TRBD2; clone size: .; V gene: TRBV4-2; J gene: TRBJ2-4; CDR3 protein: CASSLIRAGVGDIQYF; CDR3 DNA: TGTGCCAGCAGCCTCATTCGGGCGGGGGTTGGGGACATTCAGTACTTC
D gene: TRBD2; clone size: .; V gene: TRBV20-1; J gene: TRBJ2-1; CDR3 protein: CSASRASGRAQFF; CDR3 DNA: TGCAGTGCTAGTAGGGCTAGCGGGAGAGCCCAGTTCTTC
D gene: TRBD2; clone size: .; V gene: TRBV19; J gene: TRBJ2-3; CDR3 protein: CASSRTRVADTQYF; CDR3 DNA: TGTGCCAGTAGTCGGACTAGAGTGGCAGATACGCAGTATTTT
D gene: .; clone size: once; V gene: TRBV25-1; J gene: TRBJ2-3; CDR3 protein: CASSEFQASTDTQYF; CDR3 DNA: TGTGCCAGCAGTGAATTCCAGGCTAGCACAGATACGCAGTATTTT
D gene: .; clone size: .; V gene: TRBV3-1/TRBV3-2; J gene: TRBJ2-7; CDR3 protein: CASSLRAYEQYF; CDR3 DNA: TGTGCCAGCAGCTTACGGGCCTACGAGCAGTACTTC
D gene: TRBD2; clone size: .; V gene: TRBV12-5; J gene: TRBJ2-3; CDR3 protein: CASGNGGGTDTQYF; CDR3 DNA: TGTGCTAGTGGAAATGGGGGGGGCACAGATACGCAGTATTTT
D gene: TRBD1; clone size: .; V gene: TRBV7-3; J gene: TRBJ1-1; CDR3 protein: CASSAHIQGQAFF; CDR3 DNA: TGTGCCAGCAGCGCTCACATACAGGGGCAGGCTTTCTTT
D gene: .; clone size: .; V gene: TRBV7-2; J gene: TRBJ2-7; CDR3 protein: CASSLVGGRAYEQYF; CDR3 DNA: TGTGCCAGCAGCTTAGTTGGTGGCAGGGCCTACGAGCAGTACTTC
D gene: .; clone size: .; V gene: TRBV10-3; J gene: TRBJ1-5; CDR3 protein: CAISESMAAGNQPQHF; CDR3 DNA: TGTGCCATCAGTGAGTCGATGGCGGCGGGCAATCAGCCCCAGCATTTT
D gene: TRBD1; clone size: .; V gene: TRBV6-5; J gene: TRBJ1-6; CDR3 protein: CASRDREDPLHF; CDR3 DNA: TGTGCCAGCAGGGACAGGGAGGATCCCCTCCACTTT
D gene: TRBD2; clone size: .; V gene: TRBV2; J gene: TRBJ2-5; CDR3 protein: CASSVSFGGGETQYF; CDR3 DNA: TGTGCCAGCAGTGTTTCTTTCGGGGGGGGCGAGACCCAGTACTTC
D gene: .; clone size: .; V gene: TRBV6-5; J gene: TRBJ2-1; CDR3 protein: CASSYSSGQVYNEQFF; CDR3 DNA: TGTGCCAGCAGTTACTCGTCGGGACAAGTCTACAATGAGCAGTTCTTC
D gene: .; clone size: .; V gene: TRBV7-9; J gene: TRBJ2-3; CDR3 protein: CASSPSIDTQYF; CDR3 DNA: TGTGCCAGCAGCCCTAGTATAGATACGCAGTATTTT
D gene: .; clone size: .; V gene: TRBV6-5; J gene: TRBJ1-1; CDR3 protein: CASRGGANTEAFF; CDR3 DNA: TGTGCCAGCAGGGGGGGAGCGAACACTGAAGCTTTCTTT
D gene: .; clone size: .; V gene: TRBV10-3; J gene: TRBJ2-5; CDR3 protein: CAIGRGPQETQYF; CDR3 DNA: TGTGCCATCGGGCGGGGGCCGCAAGAGACCCAGTACTTC
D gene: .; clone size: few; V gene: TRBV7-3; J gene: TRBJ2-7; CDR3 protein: CASSLSGTSEQYF; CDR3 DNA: TGTGCCAGCAGCCTCTCCGGGACTTCCGAGCAGTACTTC
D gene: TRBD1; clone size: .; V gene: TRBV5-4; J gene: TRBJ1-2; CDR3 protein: CASSHAGTGKADGYTF; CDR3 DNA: TGTGCCAGCAGCCATGCCGGGACAGGGAAGGCTGATGGCTACACCTTC
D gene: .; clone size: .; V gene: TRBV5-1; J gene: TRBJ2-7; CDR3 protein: CASSPTTVYEQYF; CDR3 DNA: TGCGCCAGCAGCCCAACGACAGTCTACGAGCAGTACTTC
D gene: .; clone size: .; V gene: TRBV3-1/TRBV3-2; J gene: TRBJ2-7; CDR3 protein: CASRAGATYEQYF; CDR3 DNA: TGTGCCAGCAGGGCAGGGGCCACCTACGAGCAGTACTTC
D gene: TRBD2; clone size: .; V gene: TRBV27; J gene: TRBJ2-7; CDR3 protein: CASSLRGASSYEQYF; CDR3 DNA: TGTGCCAGCAGTTTGCGGGGGGCGAGCTCCTACGAGCAGTACTTC
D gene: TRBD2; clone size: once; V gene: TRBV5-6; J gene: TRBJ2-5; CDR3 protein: CASSLGTSEETQYF; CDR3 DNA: TGTGCCAGCAGCCTAGGGACTAGTGAGGAGACCCAGTACTTC
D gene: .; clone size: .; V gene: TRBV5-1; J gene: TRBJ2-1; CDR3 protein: CASKDQESTYNEQFF; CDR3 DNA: TGCGCCAGCAAAGATCAGGAATCGACCTACAATGAGCAGTTCTTC
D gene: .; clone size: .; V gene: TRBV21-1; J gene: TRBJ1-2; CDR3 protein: CASSQGGRGRYGYTF; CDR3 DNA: TGTGCCAGCAGCCAGGGGGGCAGGGGGCGGTATGGCTACACCTTC
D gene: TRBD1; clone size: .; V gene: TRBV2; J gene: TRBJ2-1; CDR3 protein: CASSLGQGASDEQFF; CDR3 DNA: TGTGCCAGCAGTCTGGGACAGGGGGCGTCGGATGAGCAGTTCTTC
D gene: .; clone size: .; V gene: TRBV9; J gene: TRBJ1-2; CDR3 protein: CASSIGGDYGYTF; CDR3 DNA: TGTGCCAGCAGCATCGGGGGAGACTATGGCTACACCTTC
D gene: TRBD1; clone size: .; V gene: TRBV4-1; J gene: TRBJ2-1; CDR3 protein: CASRPPGGSLNEQFF; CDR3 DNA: TGCGCCAGCAGGCCCCCAGGGGGCTCCCTCAATGAGCAGTTCTTC
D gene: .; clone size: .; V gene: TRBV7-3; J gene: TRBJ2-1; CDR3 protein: CASSFEGGPSNEQFF; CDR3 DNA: TGTGCCAGCAGCTTTGAGGGGGGGCCTTCGAATGAGCAGTTCTTC
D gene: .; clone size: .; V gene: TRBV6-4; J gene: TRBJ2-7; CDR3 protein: CASSYRAWEQYF; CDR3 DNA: TGTGCCAGCAGTTACAGGGCTTGGGAGCAGTACTTC
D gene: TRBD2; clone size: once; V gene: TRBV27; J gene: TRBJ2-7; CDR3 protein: CASSFTTTSGGTYEQYF; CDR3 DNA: TGTGCCAGCAGTTTCACGACGACTAGCGGGGGTACTTACGAGCAGTACTTC
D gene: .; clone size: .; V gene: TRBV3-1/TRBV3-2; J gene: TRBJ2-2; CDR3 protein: CASSTRTANTGELFF; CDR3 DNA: TGTGCCAGCAGCACTCGGACAGCGAACACCGGGGAGCTGTTTTTT
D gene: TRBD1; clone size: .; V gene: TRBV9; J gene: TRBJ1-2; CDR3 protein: CASSVRQGGARGYTF; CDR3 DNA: TGTGCCAGCAGCGTCAGACAGGGGGGCGCGAGGGGCTACACCTTC
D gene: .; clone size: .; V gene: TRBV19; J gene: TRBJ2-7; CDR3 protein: CASSIGSYEQYF; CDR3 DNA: TGTGCCAGTAGTATAGGTAGCTACGAGCAGTACTTC
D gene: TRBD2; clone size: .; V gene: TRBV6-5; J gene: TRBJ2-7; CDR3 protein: CASRTSGYEQYF; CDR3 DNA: TGTGCCAGCAGGACTAGCGGATACGAGCAGTACTTC